This TCR beta chain appears in the sequencing data of a study of cytomegalovirus exposure and HLA in healthy donors. Findings of the study overall: The finding came from a later analysis; first-cohort TCR clusters tended to co-occur in the roughly 110 validation repertoires.

Clones were read by immunoSEQ multiplex PCR, and TCRdb kept only the in-frame ones, dropping some. The data show roughly 67,000 clones, with roughly nine tenths seen just once and about 3.2% held by the top ten. The CDR3 sequence is 13 residues long. Trimming removed 3 bases from V and 2 bases from J, with 7 bases in between. Germline loops: CDR1 MDHEN, CDR2 SYDVKM. With regard to this clone: The antigen is undetermined.

The sequenced material came from PBMCs. The sequence derives from a man aged 18 to 29 in good health and CMV-seronegative. This chain links TRBV28 with TRBJ1-2, with D uncertain. The CDR3 sequence is CASSLGRNYGYTF. The CDR3 nucleotides are TGTGCCAGCAGTTTGGGCCGGAACTATGGCTACACCTTC.